This T cell receptor (beta chain) was identified in a study of shared clonotypes between healthy human individuals (dated by TCRdb to 2020 to 2022). In the study overall: The cohort included three men and two women between 18 and 49 years of age. For each donor, CD4 naive and CD4 memory were each run on three plates, CD8 naive on two plates, and CD8 memory on one plate. Each donor's leukapheresis produced roughly between roughly 0.94 and 9.5 billion PBMCs. To increase sequencing depth and limit assay-specific biases, different laboratories used diverse techniques to prepare libraries and sequence TCR repertoires. Blood TCR repertoires of about five healthy adults were deeply sequenced to estimate repertoire size and the extent of clonotype sharing between individuals. Broader findings and caveats from the paper: Only blood was sampled, and tissue TCR repertoires likely differ from those in blood. Sharing across a few donors was observed for about 4.8% of naive CD4, 3.5% of naive CD8, 2% to 2.5% of memory CD4, and roughly 0.43% of memory CD8 clonotypes. Incomplete sequencing was indicated by rarefaction of sorted-subset datasets, despite the large sequencing depth. Based on pairwise subsampling, the degree of clonotype sharing among donors was expected to be affected by sequencing depth. Clonotypes shared by all four sorted-subset donors showed higher generation probabilities than non-shared clonotypes. The small number of donors limited the genetic and exposure-history diversity represented. Larger estimated clonotype richness was generally found for naive subsets than for memory subsets.

V is cut by 0 bases and J by 0 bases, and the space between the germline ends is 10 bases. The CDR3, from cysteine to phenylalanine, totals 15 residues. CDR3 DNA only is kept here, 45 bases in frame from base 1. Reading the germline V gene (reference sequence) gives CDR1 SGHKS and CDR2 YYEKEE. About this clone: The specificity of this receptor is unknown. No base qualities exist here, and no much larger clone lies one base off it.

CD8 naive samples were CD45RO-negative cells positively selected for CCR7, giving a CD45RA+CCR7+ population that excluded TemRA cells. Healthy HIV-negative adults with no recently reported acute infections or vaccinations were included as donors. All donors were Caucasian adults living in Nashville, Tennessee, USA. Blood was collected by leukapheresis, and PBMCs were isolated by Ficoll-Histopaque density gradient centrifugation and then cryopreserved in liquid nitrogen vapor phase. Analytical flow cytometry was used to check the purity and quantity of each magnetically sorted T cell population. From each sorted fraction, genomic DNA was isolated and quantified by UV absorbance on a Nanodrop 2000c. Using the deep immunoSEQ assay, multiplex PCR amplified TCR CDR3 regions from genomic DNA. Extracted genomic DNA from each cell subset was distributed evenly across all wells of several immunoSEQ 96-well plates, and each plate was treated as a replicate. For sorted subsets, approximately 210 ng genomic DNA, equal to 30,000 to 35,000 T cell genomes, was loaded into each replicate PCR. Purified libraries were quantified with a Qubit 3.0 fluorometer, sized on a Bioanalyzer 2100, and re-quantified with the KAPA Library Quantification kit. A separate single-read 150-cycle Illumina NextSeq 550 flow cell was used to sequence each immunoSEQ 96-well plate. Per the source publication's procedure: Because only junctional sequences without quality scores were contained in the immunoSEQ output, filtering matching that applied to full-length reads could not be performed. To assign V/J genes and CDR3, sequences were annotated against IMGT germline references using PyIR, a Python wrapper for IgBLAST v1.9. Reads were filtered out if the reads had weak V/J assignments (E-value above 1e-6), no CDR3, stop codons, out-of-frame junctions, or ambiguous translated residues. V3J clonotypes were defined as sequences sharing an identical inferred V gene, J gene, and CDR3 amino acid sequence. The percentage overlap between two repertoires was calculated by dividing the number of shared unique clonotypes by the size of the smaller repertoire. Repertoire richness was assessed with RTK rarefaction, the Chao1 estimator, and Recon v2.1 estimates of unobserved clonotypes. Generation probabilities were computed with OLGA for all TCRbeta clonotypes obtained by the gDNA method from a handful of donors. The table was pulled from immuneACCESS by TCRdb, which kept in-frame rearrangements only. Such tables lose some clones; where checked, under half of the loss comes from unresolved V genes, and the rest has no known cause. V and J calls and clone size are as listed in that table; D and trimming were resolved from the DNA. Recorded for this sample are millions of clones; less than 95% of them occurred a single time. Of the sample, about 1.1% is held by the ten largest clones.

The chain links TRBV5-5 with TRBJ2-7; the D segment is perhaps TRBD1 or TRBD2, each sharing 5 matched bases. The receptor was derived from a man between 18 and 29 years old in good health. The source material was naive CD8+ T cells sorted from blood. This specimen's cell subset or site label, interpreted: CD45RA+CCR7+. The DNA sequence reads TGTGCCAGCAGCTTGGATACGGGGACCTCCTACGAGCAGTACTTC. The encoded protein is CASSLDTGTSYEQYF.